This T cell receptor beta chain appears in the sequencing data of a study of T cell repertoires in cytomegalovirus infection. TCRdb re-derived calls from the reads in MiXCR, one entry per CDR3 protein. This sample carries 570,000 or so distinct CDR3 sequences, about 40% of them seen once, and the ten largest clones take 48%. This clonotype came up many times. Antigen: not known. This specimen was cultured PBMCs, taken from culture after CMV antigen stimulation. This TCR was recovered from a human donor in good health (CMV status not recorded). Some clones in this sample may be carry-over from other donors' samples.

The CDR3 DNA reads TGTGCCAGCAGCCCAAGGTTCATGAACACTGAAGCTTTCTTT. It translates to CASSPRFMNTEAFF. The V gene is TRBV7-2, the J gene TRBJ1-1; D ambiguous. V gave up 5 bases and J gave up 0 bases, with 10 bases separating them. From germline, CDR1 is SGHTA and CDR2 FQGNSA. The length of the CDR3 is 14 residues.